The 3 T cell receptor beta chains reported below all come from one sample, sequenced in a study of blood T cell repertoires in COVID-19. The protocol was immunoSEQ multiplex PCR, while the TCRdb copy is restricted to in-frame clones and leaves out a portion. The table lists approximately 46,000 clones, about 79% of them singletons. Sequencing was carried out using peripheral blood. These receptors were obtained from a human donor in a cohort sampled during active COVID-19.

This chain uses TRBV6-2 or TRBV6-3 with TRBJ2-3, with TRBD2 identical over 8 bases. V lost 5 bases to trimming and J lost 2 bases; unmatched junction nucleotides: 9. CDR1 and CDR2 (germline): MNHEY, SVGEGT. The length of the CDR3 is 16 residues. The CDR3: CASSDLAGPSTDTQYF. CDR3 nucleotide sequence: TGTGCCAGCAGTGATCTAGCGGGCCCGTCCACAGATACGCAGTATTTT.

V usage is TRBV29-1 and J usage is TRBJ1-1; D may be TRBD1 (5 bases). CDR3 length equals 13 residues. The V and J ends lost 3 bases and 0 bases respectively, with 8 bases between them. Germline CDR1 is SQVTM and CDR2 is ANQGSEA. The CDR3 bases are TGCAGCGTTGACAGGGCGATGAACACTGAAGCTTTCTTT. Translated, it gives CSVDRAMNTEAFF.

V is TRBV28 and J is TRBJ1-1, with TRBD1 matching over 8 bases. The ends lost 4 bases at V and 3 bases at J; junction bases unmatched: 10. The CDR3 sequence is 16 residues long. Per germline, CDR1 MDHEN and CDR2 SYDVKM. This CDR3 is CASSYRRQGWYTEAFF. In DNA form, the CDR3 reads TGTGCCAGCAGTTACAGGCGACAGGGGTGGTACACTGAAGCTTTCTTT.